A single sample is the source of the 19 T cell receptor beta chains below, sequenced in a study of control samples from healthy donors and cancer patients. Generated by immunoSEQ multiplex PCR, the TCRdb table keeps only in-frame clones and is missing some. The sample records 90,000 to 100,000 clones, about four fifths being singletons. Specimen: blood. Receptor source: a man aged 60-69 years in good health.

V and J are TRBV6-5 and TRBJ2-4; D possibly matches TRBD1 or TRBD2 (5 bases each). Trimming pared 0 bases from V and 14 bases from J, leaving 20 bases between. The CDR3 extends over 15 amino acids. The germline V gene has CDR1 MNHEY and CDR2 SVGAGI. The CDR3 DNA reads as TGTGCCAGCAGTTACTCTGGGGGTCCGGGACGTCCCGAGTACTTC. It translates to CASSYSGGPGRPEYF.

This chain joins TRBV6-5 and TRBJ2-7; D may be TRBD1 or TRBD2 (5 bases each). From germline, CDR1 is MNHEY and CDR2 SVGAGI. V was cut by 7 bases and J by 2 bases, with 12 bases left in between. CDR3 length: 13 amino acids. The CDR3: CASTRGATYEQYF. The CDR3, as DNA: TGTGCCAGCACGAGGGGCGCGACCTACGAGCAGTACTTC.

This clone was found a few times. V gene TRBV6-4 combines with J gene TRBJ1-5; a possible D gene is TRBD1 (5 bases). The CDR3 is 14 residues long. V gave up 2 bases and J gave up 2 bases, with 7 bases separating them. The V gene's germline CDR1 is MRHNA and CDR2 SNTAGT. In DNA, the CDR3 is TGTGCCAGCAGTGACGCGGGGGGCAATCAGCCCCAGCATTTT. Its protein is CASSDAGGNQPQHF.

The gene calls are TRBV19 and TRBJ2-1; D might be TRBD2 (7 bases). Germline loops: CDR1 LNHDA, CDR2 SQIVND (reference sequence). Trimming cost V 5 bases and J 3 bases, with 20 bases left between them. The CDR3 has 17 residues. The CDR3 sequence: CASSLEVRRGHYNEQFF. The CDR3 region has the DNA TGTGCCAGTAGTCTCGAAGTCCGGCGGGGGCACTACAATGAGCAGTTCTTC.

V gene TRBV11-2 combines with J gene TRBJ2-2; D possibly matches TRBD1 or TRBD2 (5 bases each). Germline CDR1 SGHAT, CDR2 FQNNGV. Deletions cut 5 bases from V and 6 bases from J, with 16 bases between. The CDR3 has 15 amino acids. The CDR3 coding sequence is TGTGCCAGCAGCCCAGTGGGACCAACGCCCGGGGAGCTGTTTTTT. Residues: CASSPVGPTPGELFF.

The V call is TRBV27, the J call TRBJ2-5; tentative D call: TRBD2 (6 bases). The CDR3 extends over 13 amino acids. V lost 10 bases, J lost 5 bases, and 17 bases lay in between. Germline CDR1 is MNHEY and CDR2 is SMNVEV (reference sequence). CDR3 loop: CATGLLGQETQYF. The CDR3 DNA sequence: TGTGCCACCGGACTACTAGGGCAGGAGACCCAGTACTTC.

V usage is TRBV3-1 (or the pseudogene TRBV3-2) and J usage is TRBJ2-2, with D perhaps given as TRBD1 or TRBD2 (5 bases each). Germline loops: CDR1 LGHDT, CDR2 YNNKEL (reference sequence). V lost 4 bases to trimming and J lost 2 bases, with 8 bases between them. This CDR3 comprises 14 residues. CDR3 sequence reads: CASSRDPNTGELFF. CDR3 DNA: TGTGCCAGCAGCCGGGACCCTAACACCGGGGAGCTGTTTTTT.

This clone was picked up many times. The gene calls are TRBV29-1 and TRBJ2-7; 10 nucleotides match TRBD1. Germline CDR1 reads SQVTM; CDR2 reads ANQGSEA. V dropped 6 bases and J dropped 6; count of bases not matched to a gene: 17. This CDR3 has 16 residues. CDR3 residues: CSVHSLTGGDRGEQYF. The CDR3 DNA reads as TGCAGCGTCCATTCCCTGACAGGGGGCGATCGGGGCGAGCAGTACTTC.

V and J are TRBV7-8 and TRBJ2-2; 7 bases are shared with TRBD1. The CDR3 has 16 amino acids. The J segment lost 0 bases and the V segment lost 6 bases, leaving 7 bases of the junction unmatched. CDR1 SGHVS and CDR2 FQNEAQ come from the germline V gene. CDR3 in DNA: TGTGCCAGCAGGTTTTCGGGACAGACGAACACCGGGGAGCTGTTTTTT. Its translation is CASRFSGQTNTGELFF.

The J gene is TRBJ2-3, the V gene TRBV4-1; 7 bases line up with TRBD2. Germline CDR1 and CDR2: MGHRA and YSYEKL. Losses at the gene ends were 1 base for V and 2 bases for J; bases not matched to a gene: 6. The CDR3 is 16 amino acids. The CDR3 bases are TGCGCCAGCAGCCAAGGGGGAGGGCCCGTCACAGATACGCAGTATTTT. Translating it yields CASSQGGGPVTDTQYF.

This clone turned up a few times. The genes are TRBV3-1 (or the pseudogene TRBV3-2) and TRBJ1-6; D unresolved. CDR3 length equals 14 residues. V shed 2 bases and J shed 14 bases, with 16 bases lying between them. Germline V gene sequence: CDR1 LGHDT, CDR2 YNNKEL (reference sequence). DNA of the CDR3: TGTGCCAGCAGCCAATCGGCAGGTCTACAGACCCTCCACTTT. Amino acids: CASSQSAGLQTLHF.

The CDR3 DNA is TGTGCCAGCAGTCGGGACAGAATACCCTACGAGCAGTACTTC. It codes for CASSRDRIPYEQYF. This chain connects TRBV6-2 or TRBV6-3 to TRBJ2-7, with TRBD1 matching 7 bases. The CDR3 extends over 14 amino acids. Losses at the gene ends were 5 bases for V and 2 bases for J; bases not matched to a gene: 6. Germline CDR1 reads MNHEY; CDR2 reads SVGEGT.

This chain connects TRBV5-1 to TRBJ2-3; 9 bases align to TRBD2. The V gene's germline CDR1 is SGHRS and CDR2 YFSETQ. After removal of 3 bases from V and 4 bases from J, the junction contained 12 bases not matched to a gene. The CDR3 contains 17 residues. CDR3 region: CASSSIPAAGGSDTQYF. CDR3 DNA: TGCGCCAGCAGCTCGATCCCGGCAGCGGGGGGCTCAGATACGCAGTATTTT.

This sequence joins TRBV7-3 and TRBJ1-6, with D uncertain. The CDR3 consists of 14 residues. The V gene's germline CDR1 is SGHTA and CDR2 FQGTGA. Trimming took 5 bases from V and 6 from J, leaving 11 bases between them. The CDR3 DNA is TGTGCCAGCAGCATACCAGAGATTAATTCACCCCTCCACTTT. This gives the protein CASSIPEINSPLHF.

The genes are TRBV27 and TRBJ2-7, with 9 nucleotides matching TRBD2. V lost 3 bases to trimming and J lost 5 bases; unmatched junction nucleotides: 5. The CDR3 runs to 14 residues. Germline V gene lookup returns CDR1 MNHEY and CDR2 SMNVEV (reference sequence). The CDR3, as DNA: TGTGCCAGCAGTTTCCTAGCGGGAACCCACGAGCAGTACTTC. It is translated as CASSFLAGTHEQYF.

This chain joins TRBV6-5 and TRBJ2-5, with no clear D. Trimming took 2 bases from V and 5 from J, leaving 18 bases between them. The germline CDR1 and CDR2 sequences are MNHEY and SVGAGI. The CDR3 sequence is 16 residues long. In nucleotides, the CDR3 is TGTGCCAGCAGTTACACTGGGCAGGTCTCGTCGGAGACCCAGTACTTC. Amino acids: CASSYTGQVSSETQYF.

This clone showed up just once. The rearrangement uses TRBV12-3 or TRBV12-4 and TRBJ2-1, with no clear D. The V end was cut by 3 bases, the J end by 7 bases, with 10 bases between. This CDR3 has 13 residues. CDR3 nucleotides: TGTGCCAGCAGTTTCACTTCCGGGAATGAGCAGTTCTTC. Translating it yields CASSFTSGNEQFF.

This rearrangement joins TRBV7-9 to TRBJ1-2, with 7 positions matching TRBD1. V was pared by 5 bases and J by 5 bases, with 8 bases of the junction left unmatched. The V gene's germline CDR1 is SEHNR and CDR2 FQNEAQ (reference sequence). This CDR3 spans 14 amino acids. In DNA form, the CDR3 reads TGTGCCAGCAGCATGCCGACAGGGCAATATGGCTACACCTTC. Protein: CASSMPTGQYGYTF.

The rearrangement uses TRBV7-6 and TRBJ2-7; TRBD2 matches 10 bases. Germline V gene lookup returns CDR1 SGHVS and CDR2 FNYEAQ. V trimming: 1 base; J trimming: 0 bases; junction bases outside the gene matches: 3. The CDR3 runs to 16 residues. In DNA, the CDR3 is TGTGCCAGCAGCTTAGGTTCTAGCGGGGGCTCCTACGAGCAGTACTTC. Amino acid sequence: CASSLGSSGGSYEQYF. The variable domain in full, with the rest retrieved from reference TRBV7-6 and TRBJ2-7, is GAGVSQSPRYKVTKRGQDVALRCDPISGHVSLYWYRQALGQGPEFLTYFNYEAQQDKSGLPNDRFSAERPEGSISTLTIQRTEQRDSAMYRCASSLGSSGGSYEQYFGPGTRLTVT.